This is a list of T cell receptor beta chains from one sample in a study of technical replicates of blood from several donors. Only in-frame clones appear in the TCRdb table, and some are missing; sequencing was by immunoSEQ multiplex PCR. The table shows some 70,000 clones, with around 95% occurring only once. Sequencing was done on a sample of T cells isolated from PBMCs. The origin of the receptors is a human donor in good health. Each CDR3 is given with its conserved first and last residue. The D gene is left open where the match is weak. Size is stated for part of the rows, as once, few or many counts, or as a class when the clone is expanded.

D: NA
V: TRBV4-1
size: NA
J: TRBJ1-1
DNA: TGCGCCAGCAGCCAAGATCCTTACGGGGGGAACACTGAAGCTTTCTTT
CDR3: CASSQDPYGGNTEAFF

D: NA
V: TRBV10-1
size: NA
J: TRBJ2-3
DNA: TGCGCCAGCAGTGGTTCGGGCACAGATACGCAGTATTTT
CDR3: CASSGSGTDTQYF

D: NA
V: TRBV14
size: NA
J: TRBJ2-2
DNA: TGTGCCAGCAGCCCAAGACTAGGTGAAGGGACCGGGGAGCTGTTTTTT
CDR3: CASSPRLGEGTGELFF

D: NA
V: TRBV9
size: NA
J: TRBJ1-3
DNA: TGTGCCAGCAGCGTAGAGGGGGGGGCTGGAAACACCATATATTTT
CDR3: CASSVEGGAGNTIYF

D: NA
V: TRBV10-3
size: once
J: TRBJ1-1
DNA: TGTGCCATGAGCGGTTTTGGGGACACTGAAGCTTTCTTT
CDR3: CAMSGFGDTEAFF

D: NA
V: TRBV30
size: NA
J: TRBJ2-5
DNA: TGTGCCTGGACAGGCCTGGCGTGGGAGACCCAGTACTTC
CDR3: CAWTGLAWETQYF

D: TRBD1
V: TRBV10-3
size: NA
J: TRBJ2-7
DNA: TGTGCCATCAGGGACAGGGGCTACGAGCAGTACTTC
CDR3: CAIRDRGYEQYF

D: NA
V: TRBV27
size: NA
J: TRBJ1-2
DNA: TGTGCCAGCACCGGAGATTCAAGTGGCTACACCTTC
CDR3: CASTGDSSGYTF

D: NA
V: TRBV7-9
size: once
J: TRBJ1-2
DNA: TGTGCCAGCAGCTTAGCTACGAGGGGGTTCGGCTACACCTTC
CDR3: CASSLATRGFGYTF

D: NA
V: TRBV11-3
size: NA
J: TRBJ2-2
DNA: TGTGCCAGCAGCTTAGATCCTCTTAACCGGGACTGGAACACCGGGGAGCTGTTTTTT
CDR3: CASSLDPLNRDWNTGELFF

D: NA
V: TRBV15
size: NA
J: TRBJ2-7
DNA: TGTGCCACCAGCAGCGGAGGTTTCAGGTACGGGGACGAGCAGTACTTC
CDR3: CATSSGGFRYGDEQYF

D: TRBD1
V: TRBV7-9
size: NA
J: TRBJ1-2
DNA: TGTGCCAGCAGCCCTTCGTCCCTGGACAGGGGACGAGGCTACACCTTC
CDR3: CASSPSSLDRGRGYTF

D: TRBD2
V: TRBV6-1
size: NA
J: TRBJ2-3
DNA: TGTGCCAGCAGTGAAGCGCTGGGACTAGCGGGAGGTGGAGATACGCAGTATTTT
CDR3: CASSEALGLAGGGDTQYF

D: TRBD1
V: TRBV18
size: NA
J: TRBJ2-2
DNA: TGTGCCAGCTCACCACCGAACATGGGGACAGGAGCCGGGGAGCTGTTTTTT
CDR3: CASSPPNMGTGAGELFF

D: NA
V: TRBV5-5
size: NA
J: TRBJ2-7
DNA: TGTGCCAGCAGCTTTGAGGGAGAGATCTACGAGCAGTACTTC
CDR3: CASSFEGEIYEQYF

D: TRBD1
V: TRBV14
size: NA
J: TRBJ2-7
DNA: TGTGCCAGCAGCCAACACAGGGGGGACTACGAGCAGTACTTC
CDR3: CASSQHRGDYEQYF

D: NA
V: TRBV4-1
size: NA
J: TRBJ2-7
DNA: TGCGCCAGCAGCCAAGTTCAGGGGAAACCTTACGAGCAGTACTTC
CDR3: CASSQVQGKPYEQYF